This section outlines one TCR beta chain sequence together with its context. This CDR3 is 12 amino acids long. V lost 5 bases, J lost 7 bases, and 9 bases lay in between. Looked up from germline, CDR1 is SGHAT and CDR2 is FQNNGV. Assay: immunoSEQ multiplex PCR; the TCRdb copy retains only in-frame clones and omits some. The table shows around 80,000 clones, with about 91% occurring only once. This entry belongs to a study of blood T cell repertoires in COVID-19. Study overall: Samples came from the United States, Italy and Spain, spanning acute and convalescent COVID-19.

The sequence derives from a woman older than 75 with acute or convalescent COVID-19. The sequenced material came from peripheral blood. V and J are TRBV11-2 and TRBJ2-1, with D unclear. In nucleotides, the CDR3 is TGTGCCAGCAGCCAGACGGGTAATGAGCAGTTCTTC. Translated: CASSQTGNEQFF.